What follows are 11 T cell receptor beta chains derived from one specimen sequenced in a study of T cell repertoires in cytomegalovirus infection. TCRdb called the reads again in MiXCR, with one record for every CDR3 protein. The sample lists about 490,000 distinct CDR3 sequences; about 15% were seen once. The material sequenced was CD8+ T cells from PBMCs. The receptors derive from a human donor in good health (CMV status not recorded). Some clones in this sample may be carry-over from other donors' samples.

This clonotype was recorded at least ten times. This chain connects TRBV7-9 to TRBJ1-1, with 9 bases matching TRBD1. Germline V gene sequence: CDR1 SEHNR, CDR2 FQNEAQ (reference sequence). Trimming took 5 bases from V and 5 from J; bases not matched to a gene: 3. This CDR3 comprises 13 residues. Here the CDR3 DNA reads TGTGCCAGCAGCCGGACAGGGGAGACTGAAGCTTTCTTT. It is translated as CASSRTGETEAFF.

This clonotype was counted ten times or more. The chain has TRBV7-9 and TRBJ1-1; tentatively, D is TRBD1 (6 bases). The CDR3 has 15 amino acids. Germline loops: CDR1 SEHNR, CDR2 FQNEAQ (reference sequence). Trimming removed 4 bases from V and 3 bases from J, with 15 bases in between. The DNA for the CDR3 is TGTGCCAGCAGCTCCCCCGGCAGGGGCCACACTGAAGCTTTCTTT. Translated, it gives CASSSPGRGHTEAFF. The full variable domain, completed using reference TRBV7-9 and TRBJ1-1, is DTGVSQNPRHKITKRGQNVTFRCDPISEHNRLYWYRQTLGQGPEFLTYFQNEAQLEKSRLLSDRFSAERPKGSFSTLEIQRTEQGDSAMYLCASSSPGRGHTEAFFGQGTRLTVV.

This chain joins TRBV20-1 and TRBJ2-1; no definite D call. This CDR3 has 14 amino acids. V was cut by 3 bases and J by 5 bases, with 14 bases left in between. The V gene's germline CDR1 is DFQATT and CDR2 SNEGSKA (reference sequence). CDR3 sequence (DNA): TGCAGTGCTAGTCCGCAGATAGTCGACAATGAGCAGTTCTTC. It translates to CSASPQIVDNEQFF.

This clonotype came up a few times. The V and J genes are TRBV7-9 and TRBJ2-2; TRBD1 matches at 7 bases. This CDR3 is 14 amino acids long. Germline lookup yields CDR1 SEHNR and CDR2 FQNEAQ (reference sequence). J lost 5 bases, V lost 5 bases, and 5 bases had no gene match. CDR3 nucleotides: TGTGCCAGCAGCCCTCGACAGGGAACCGGGGAGCTGTTTTTT. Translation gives CASSPRQGTGELFF.

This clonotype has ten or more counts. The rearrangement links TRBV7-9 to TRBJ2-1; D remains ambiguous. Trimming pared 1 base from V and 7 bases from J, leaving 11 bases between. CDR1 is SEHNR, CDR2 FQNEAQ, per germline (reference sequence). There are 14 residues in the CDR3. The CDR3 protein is CASSLESFSNEQFF. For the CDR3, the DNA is TGTGCCAGCAGCTTAGAGAGTTTTTCAAATGAGCAGTTCTTC.

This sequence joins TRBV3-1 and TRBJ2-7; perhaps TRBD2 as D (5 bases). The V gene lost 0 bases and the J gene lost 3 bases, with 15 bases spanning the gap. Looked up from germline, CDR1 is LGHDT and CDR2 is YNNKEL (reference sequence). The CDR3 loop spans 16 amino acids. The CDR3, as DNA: TGTGCCAGCAGCCAAGATATCGGGGAAGGTGGCTACGAGCAGTACTTC. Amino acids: CASSQDIGEGGYEQYF.

The CDR3 sequence: CASSFRTSGERTQYF. The CDR3 DNA sequence: TGTGCCAGCAGCTTCCGGACTAGCGGGGAGCGGACCCAGTACTTC. The chain is built from TRBV7-9 and TRBJ2-5, with 12 bases aligning to TRBD2. The CDR3 contains 15 residues. Germline trimming cut 3 bases from V and 7 bases from J; bases unmatched to any gene: 6. Germline lookup yields CDR1 SEHNR and CDR2 FQNEAQ (reference sequence).

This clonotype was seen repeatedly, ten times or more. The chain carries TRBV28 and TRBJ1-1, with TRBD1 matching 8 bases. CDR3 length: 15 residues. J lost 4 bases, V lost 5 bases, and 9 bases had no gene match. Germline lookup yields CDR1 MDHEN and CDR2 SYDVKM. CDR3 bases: TGTGCCAGCAGTCCAAACAGGGGGGGCGGCACTGAAGCTTTCTTT. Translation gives CASSPNRGGGTEAFF.

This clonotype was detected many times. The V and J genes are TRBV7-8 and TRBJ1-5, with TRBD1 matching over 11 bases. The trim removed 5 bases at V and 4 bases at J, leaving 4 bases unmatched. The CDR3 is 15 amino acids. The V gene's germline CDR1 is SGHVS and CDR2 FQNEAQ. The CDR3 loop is CASSVGQGANQPQHF. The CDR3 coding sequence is TGTGCCAGCAGCGTAGGACAGGGGGCGAATCAGCCCCAGCATTTT. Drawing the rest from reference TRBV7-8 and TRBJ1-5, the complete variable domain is GAGVSQSPRYKVAKRGQDVALRCDPISGHVSLFWYQQALGQGPEFLTYFQNEAQLDKSGLPSDRFFAERPEGSVSTLKIQRTQQEDSAVYLCASSVGQGANQPQHFGDGTRLSIL.

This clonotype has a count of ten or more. CDR3 DNA sequence: TGTGCCAGCAGCCACCCCCAGGTGACACAGGATACGCAGTATTTT. Encoded protein: CASSHPQVTQDTQYF. V gene TRBV4-2 combines with J gene TRBJ2-3; D is undetermined. Trimming cost V 3 bases and J 6 bases, with 16 bases left between them. The CDR3 is made up of 15 amino acids. In germline, CDR1 is LGHNA, CDR2 YNFKEQ.

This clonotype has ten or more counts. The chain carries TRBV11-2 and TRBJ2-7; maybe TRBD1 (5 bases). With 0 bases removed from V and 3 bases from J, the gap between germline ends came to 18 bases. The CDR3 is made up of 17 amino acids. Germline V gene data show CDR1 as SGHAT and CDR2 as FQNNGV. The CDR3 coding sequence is TGTGCCAGCAGCTTAGATCGCTGGGGCAAGACGGACTACGAGCAGTACTTC. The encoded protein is CASSLDRWGKTDYEQYF. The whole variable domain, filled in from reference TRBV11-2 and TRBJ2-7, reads EAGVAQSPRYKIIEKRQSVAFWCNPISGHATLYWYQQILGQGPKLLIQFQNNGVVDDSQLPKDRFSAERLKGVDSTLKIQPAKLEDSAVYLCASSLDRWGKTDYEQYFGPGTRLTVT.